This T cell receptor (beta chain) was sequenced for a study of beta chain features in type 1 diabetes. Expressed TCRB transcripts got sequenced, as all isolated RNA was reverse transcribed. Method: immunoSEQ multiplex PCR; TCRdb's copy keeps in-frame clones and lacks some. In the table there are under 200,000 clones, approximately 9.1% of which are singletons. Unmatched junction bases numbered 3, after V lost 4 bases and J lost 6 bases. Germline CDR1 reads LGHNA; CDR2 reads YSLEER. The CDR3 has 14 residues. The V and J genes are TRBV4-3 and TRBJ1-2, with 12 bases that match TRBD1. The sequence was obtained from a young woman in good health. Sequencing was carried out using central memory CD4+ T cells from blood. Here the CDR3 reads CASSLGTGGDGYTF. The CDR3 DNA is TGCGCCAGCAGCCTTGGGACAGGGGGCGATGGCTACACCTTC.